This TCR beta chain was profiled in a study of Graves' ophthalmopathy and Graves' hyperthyroidism. On the study more broadly: Peripheral blood collection took place at initial diagnosis, before any treatment. Whole-study findings and limits: A classifier, a 13-signature model, separated ophthalmopathy from stable hyperthyroidism with roughly 90% sensitivity and approximately 81% specificity.

Details on this clonotype: Its antigen is undetermined.

Beta-chain TCR CDR3 regions were amplified from RNA transcripts. First-round RT-PCR relied on HTBI primers, and a second-round multiplex PCR came next. MiXCR, run by TCRdb on the multiplex PCR reads, gives a single entry per CDR3 protein. The sample lists almost 750,000 distinct CDR3 sequences, 35% to 50% occurring once. CDR3 length: 14 residues. J lost 5 bases, V lost 4 bases, and 6 bases had no gene match. Germline CDR1 and CDR2: SEHNR and FQNEAQ (reference sequence). The chain links TRBV7-9 to TRBJ2-5, with TRBD2 identical over 8 bases. The TCR was taken from an adult man with Graves' ophthalmopathy. The sequencing input was peripheral blood. CDR3: CASSSGGRVETQYF. For the CDR3, the DNA is TGTGCCAGCAGCTCGGGGGGGAGGGTGGAGACCCAGTACTTC.